This entry lists 27 T cell receptor beta chains sequenced from one sample in a study of CD8 T cells in Susac syndrome. cDNA came from roughly 0.53 to 1 ug RNA primed by random hexamers. TCRdb fed the immunoSEQ multiplex PCR reads into MiXCR, producing one record per CDR3 protein. The repertoire includes about 80,000 distinct CDR3 sequences, 94% of them detected once, and roughly 0.26% sits in the top ten. The sample consisted of CD8+ T cells from PBMCs. These TCRs come from a human donor in good health.

V gene TRBV28 combines with J gene TRBJ2-5, with D maybe TRBD2 (5 bases). The germline CDR1 and CDR2 sequences are MDHEN and SYDVKM. Trimming left V 7 bases short and J 2 bases short, with 14 bases between. CDR3 size: 14 residues. CDR3 residues: CASKGAEFQETQYF. CDR3 in DNA: TGTGCCAGCAAAGGAGCGGAGTTTCAAGAGACCCAGTACTTC.

J is TRBJ2-7 and V is TRBV7-9, with D possibly being TRBD1 (5 bases). V lost 5 bases, J lost 5 bases, and 13 bases lay in between. The CDR3 is 13 amino acids. Germline lookup yields CDR1 SEHNR and CDR2 FQNEAQ (reference sequence). The CDR3 DNA reads as TGTGCCAGCAGCCACACAGGTGTCAACGAGCAGTACTTC. Its protein is CASSHTGVNEQYF.

The gene calls are TRBV12-3 or TRBV12-4 and TRBJ2-3; TRBD2 agrees at 16 bases. Trimming cost V 4 bases and J 3 bases; bases outside gene matches: 7. The CDR3 consists of 18 residues. CDR3 nucleotide sequence: TGTGCCAGCAGTTCGGGACTAGCGGGGGGGCCTTGGACAGATACGCAGTATTTT. This encodes CASSSGLAGGPWTDTQYF.

In its sample, this clonotype was seen a few times. The CDR3 reads CSVALGLGGYEQFF. CDR3 DNA sequence: TGCAGCGTTGCCCTGGGACTAGGCGGATATGAGCAGTTCTTC. The chain carries TRBV29-1 and TRBJ2-1, with TRBD2 matching over 8 bases. From germline, CDR1 is SQVTM and CDR2 ANQGSEA. The CDR3 runs 14 residues. The trim removed 4 bases at V and 8 bases at J, leaving 10 bases unmatched.

The chain employs TRBV30 and TRBJ2-7, with TRBD2 as a possible D gene (6 bases). The germline V and J ends were trimmed by 1 base and 5 bases, with 12 bases remaining between them. Germline V gene lookup returns CDR1 GTSNPN and CDR2 SVGIG (reference sequence). There are 13 residues in the CDR3. This CDR3 reads CAWSGVSGNEQYV. CDR3 DNA sequence: TGTGCCTGGAGTGGGGTTAGCGGAAACGAGCAGTACGTC.

This clonotype showed up just a few times. The V and J genes are TRBV7-2 and TRBJ2-7, with D hard to call. V was pared by 2 bases and J by 7 bases, with 9 bases between. The CDR3 has 12 amino acids. Germline values: CDR1 SGHTA, CDR2 FQGNSA. CDR3 protein: CASSLSMTEQYV. CDR3 bases: TGTGCCAGCAGCTTAAGCATGACTGAGCAGTACGTC.

The J gene is TRBJ2-3, the V gene TRBV25-1, with D uncertain. Germline V gives CDR1 MGHDK, CDR2 SYGVNS. Trimming left V 6 bases short and J 4 bases short, with 20 bases between. The CDR3 totals 16 residues. The CDR3 sequence: CASSPVGALSADTQYF. CDR3 sequence (DNA): TGTGCCAGCAGCCCGGTGGGCGCGTTAAGCGCAGATACGCAGTATTTT. Filled out from reference TRBV25-1 and TRBJ2-3, the complete variable domain reads EADIYQTPRYLVIGTGKKITLECSQTMGHDKMYWYQQDPGMELHLIHYSYGVNSTEKGDLSSESTVSRIRTEHFPLTLESARPSHTSQYLCASSPVGALSADTQYFGPGTRLTVL.

This chain uses TRBV28 with TRBJ1-1, with D possibly TRBD1 on 6 matching bases. This CDR3 is 15 amino acids long. V was pared by 5 bases and J by 2 bases, with 15 bases between. CDR1 and CDR2 from the germline V gene are MDHEN and SYDVKM. The CDR3 loop reads CASSLQGSGNTEAFF. In nucleotides, the CDR3 is TGTGCCAGCAGTCTACAGGGCTCGGGTAACACTGAAGCTTTCTTT.

This CDR3 is CATSRDRGGQETQYF. CDR3 DNA: TGTGCCACCAGCAGAGATCGCGGGGGACAAGAGACCCAGTACTTC. The chain carries TRBV15 and TRBJ2-5; 7 bases are shared with TRBD2. Germline V CDR1 and CDR2: LNHNV, YYDKDF (reference sequence). J gave up 2 bases and V 0 bases, and 3 bases lay outside the gene matches. There are 15 residues in the CDR3.

The chain has TRBV7-9 and TRBJ2-7; 7 nucleotides agree with TRBD1. V lost 5 bases and J lost 3; bases outside the gene matches: 7. The CDR3 loop spans 14 amino acids. Germline V gene data show CDR1 as SEHNR and CDR2 as FQNEAQ (reference sequence). CDR3 bases: TGTGCCAGCAGCCACCGAGACAGGGTCTACGAGCAGTACTTC. Amino acids: CASSHRDRVYEQYF.

The chain links TRBV19 to TRBJ1-2, with 8 bases fitting TRBD1. This CDR3 has 17 residues. V was pared by 7 bases and J by 6 bases, with 19 bases of the junction left unmatched. CDR1 and CDR2 from the germline V gene are LNHDA and SQIVND (reference sequence). CDR3 bases: TGTGCCAGTATCGTCAGGACAGGGCGTTCTATGATCGATGGCTACACCTTC. As protein: CASIVRTGRSMIDGYTF.

This chain links TRBV7-9 with TRBJ2-1; D call uncertain. Per germline, CDR1 SEHNR and CDR2 FQNEAQ (reference sequence). This CDR3 has 16 residues. The V end lost 5 bases, the J end lost 5 bases, and 19 bases lay between the germline ends. CDR3 bases: TGTGCCAGCAGCCCCCCAGGCCCCACCTTAAACAATGAGCAGTTCTTC. This sequence encodes CASSPPGPTLNNEQFF.

V and J are TRBV12-3 or TRBV12-4 and TRBJ2-1; TRBD2 agrees at 12 bases. With 7 bases clipped from V and 10 bases from J, the junction kept 11 bases outside the gene matches. The CDR3 loop spans 15 amino acids. The CDR3 loop reads CASTLGLAGREEQFF. The CDR3 DNA follows: TGTGCCAGCACCCTGGGACTAGCGGGTCGAGAGGAGCAGTTCTTC.

This sequence joins TRBV15 and TRBJ2-1; D ambiguous. The germline V and J ends were trimmed by 5 bases and 3 bases, with 8 bases remaining between them. The germline V gene has CDR1 LNHNV and CDR2 YYDKDF (reference sequence). The CDR3 consists of 13 residues. CDR3 sequence: CATSAVDYNEQFF. The CDR3 DNA is TGTGCCACCAGCGCCGTAGACTACAATGAGCAGTTCTTC.

The CDR3 nucleotides read TGTGCCAGCAGGACAGGACACTCTGGAAACACCATATATTTT. Residues: CASRTGHSGNTIYF. The chain joins TRBV27 to TRBJ1-3, with a possible D match to TRBD1 (6 bases). V lost 6 bases and J lost 0, with 9 bases in between. The length of the CDR3 is 14 residues. Germline CDR1 and CDR2: MNHEY and SMNVEV (reference sequence).

This chain connects TRBV6-5 to TRBJ1-1; D unresolved. CDR1 and CDR2 (germline): MNHEY, SVGAGI. The V end was cut by 6 bases, the J end by 0 bases, with 14 bases between. The CDR3 contains 15 residues. CDR3 sequence (DNA): TGTGCCAGCAGCCCCGAGCCTCTCGTGAACACTGAAGCTTTCTTT. Its protein is CASSPEPLVNTEAFF.

The chain employs TRBV9 and TRBJ1-6, with TRBD1 matching over 8 bases. Losses at the gene ends were 3 bases for V and 9 bases for J; bases not matched to a gene: 5. This CDR3 is built from 14 residues. Germline CDR1 is SGDLS and CDR2 is YYNGEE. The chain's CDR3 is CASSGGQGFSPLHF. The CDR3 region has the DNA TGTGCCAGCAGCGGAGGACAGGGCTTTTCACCCCTCCACTTT.

The V and J genes are TRBV5-6 and TRBJ1-2; D unclear. Trimming stripped 0 bases from V and 4 bases from J, with 13 bases between. Germline assignment: CDR1 SGHDT and CDR2 YYEEEE. This CDR3 has 15 residues. CDR3 bases: TGTGCCAGCAGCTTGGAATGGCGGGCCGGCTATGGCTACACCTTC. It encodes CASSLEWRAGYGYTF.

This clonotype was picked up one time. The chain recombines TRBV20-1 with TRBJ1-1; D unresolved. This CDR3 region has 15 residues. Germline CDR1 reads DFQATT; CDR2 reads SNEGSKA (reference sequence). The V gene lost 0 bases and the J gene lost 0 bases, with 11 bases spanning the gap. CDR3 residues: CSAREHSYMNTEAFF. The CDR3 DNA follows: TGCAGTGCTAGAGAACACAGCTACATGAACACTGAAGCTTTCTTT.

The chain joins TRBV4-2 to TRBJ2-2, with D possibly called TRBD1 or TRBD2 (5 bases each). The CDR3 loop spans 16 amino acids. Germline CDR1 is LGHNA and CDR2 is YNFKEQ. Trimming took 7 bases from V and 7 from J, leaving 22 bases between them. CDR3 DNA sequence: TGTGCCAGCACCTACTGGGGGAGCGAAGGGAGCGGGGAGCTGTTTTTT. Residues: CASTYWGSEGSGELFF.

V usage is TRBV3-1 and J usage is TRBJ2-7, with D perhaps TRBD1 (5 bases). CDR1 is LGHDT and CDR2 is YNNKEL in the germline V gene (reference sequence). The germline V and J ends were trimmed by 3 bases and 1 base, with 10 bases remaining between them. This CDR3 spans 14 amino acids. CDR3 in amino acids: CASSQVQGSYEQYF. CDR3 sequence (DNA): TGTGCCAGCAGCCAGGTGCAGGGTTCCTACGAGCAGTACTTC.

The chain links TRBV6-1 to TRBJ2-4, with 10 bases fitting TRBD2. Germline assignment: CDR1 MNHNS and CDR2 SASEGT. CDR3 length: 16 residues. Trimming cost V 5 bases and J 5 bases; bases outside gene matches: 9. The CDR3 sequence is CASSPNPGLAQNIQYF. As DNA, the CDR3 is TGTGCCAGCAGTCCCAATCCGGGACTAGCGCAAAACATTCAGTACTTC.

V and J are TRBV3-1 and TRBJ1-4; possible D gene TRBD1, 5 bases. V was clipped by 3 bases and J by 8 bases, with 22 bases between them. Germline assignment: CDR1 LGHDT and CDR2 YNNKEL (reference sequence). This CDR3 is 17 amino acids long. The CDR3 reads CASSQGSGGSQREKLFF. Written as DNA, the CDR3 is TGTGCCAGCAGCCAGGGTTCTGGGGGGTCCCAAAGGGAAAAACTGTTTTTT.

The sample holds a few counts of this clonotype. The rearrangement links TRBV7-8 to TRBJ2-7; D gene unclear. The CDR3 has 12 amino acids. The V gene lost 3 bases and the J gene lost 5 bases, with 8 bases spanning the gap. Germline V lookup: CDR1 SGHVS, CDR2 FQNEAQ. CDR3 coding DNA: TGTGCCAGCAGCTTGGCGAGCCACGAGCAGTACTTC. Amino acid sequence: CASSLASHEQYF.

The J gene is TRBJ2-1, the V gene TRBV9; 10 bases are shared with TRBD2. The CDR3 is made up of 17 amino acids. Germline V gene lookup returns CDR1 SGDLS and CDR2 YYNGEE. The J segment lost 3 bases and the V segment lost 4 bases, leaving 10 bases of the junction unmatched. The DNA of the CDR3 is TGTGCCAGCAGCCGAAGCAAAACTAGCGGGATCTACAATGAGCAGTTCTTC. It encodes CASSRSKTSGIYNEQFF. Based on the CDR3 plus reference TRBV9 and TRBJ2-1, the full variable domain is DSGVTQTPKHLITATGQRVTLRCSPRSGDLSVYWYQQSLDQGLQFLIQYYNGEERAKGNILERFSAQQFPDLHSELNLSSLELGDSALYFCASSRSKTSGIYNEQFFGPGTRLTVL.

This rearrangement joins TRBV27 to TRBJ2-1; D ambiguous. CDR1 and CDR2 from the germline V gene are MNHEY and SMNVEV (reference sequence). Deletions cut 3 bases from V and 6 bases from J, with 12 bases between. CDR3 size: 14 residues. The CDR3 DNA reads TGTGCCAGCAGTTTGGCGACACCAATCAATGAGCAGTTCTTC. This gives the protein CASSLATPINEQFF.

The chain carries TRBV9 and TRBJ1-5; D uncertain. CDR1 and CDR2 from the germline V gene are SGDLS and YYNGEE. The CDR3 loop spans 14 amino acids. Trimming stripped 5 bases from V and 1 base from J, with 10 bases between. The CDR3 here is CASSEADSNQPQHF. In DNA form, the CDR3 reads TGTGCCAGCAGTGAAGCGGACAGCAATCAGCCCCAGCATTTT. The full variable domain, completed using reference TRBV9 and TRBJ1-5, is DSGVTQTPKHLITATGQRVTLRCSPRSGDLSVYWYQQSLDQGLQFLIQYYNGEERAKGNILERFSAQQFPDLHSELNLSSLELGDSALYFCASSEADSNQPQHFGDGTRLSIL.